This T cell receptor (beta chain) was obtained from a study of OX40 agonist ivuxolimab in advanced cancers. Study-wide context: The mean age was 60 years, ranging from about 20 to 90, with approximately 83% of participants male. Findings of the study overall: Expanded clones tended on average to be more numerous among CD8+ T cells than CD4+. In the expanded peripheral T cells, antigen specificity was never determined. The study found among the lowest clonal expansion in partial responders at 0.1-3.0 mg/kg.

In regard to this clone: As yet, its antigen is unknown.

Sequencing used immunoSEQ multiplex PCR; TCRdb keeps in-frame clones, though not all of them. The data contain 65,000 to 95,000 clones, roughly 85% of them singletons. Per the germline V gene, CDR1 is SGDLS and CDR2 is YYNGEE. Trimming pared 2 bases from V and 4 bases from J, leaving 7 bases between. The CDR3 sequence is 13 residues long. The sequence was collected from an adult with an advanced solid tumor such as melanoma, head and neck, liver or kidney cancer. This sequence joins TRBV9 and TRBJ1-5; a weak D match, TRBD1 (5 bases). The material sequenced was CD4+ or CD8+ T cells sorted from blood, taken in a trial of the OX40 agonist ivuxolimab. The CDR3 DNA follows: TGTGCCAGCAGCGTTACAGGAAATCAGCCCCAGCATTTT. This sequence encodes CASSVTGNQPQHF.